This TCR beta chain was recorded in a study of response to subunit inactivated influenza vaccine. MiXCR, run by TCRdb on the RT-PCR reads, gives a single entry per CDR3 protein. The top ten clones hold roughly a tenth of a sample with over 750,000 distinct CDR3 sequences, 21% of them seen once. Trimming shortened V by 5 bases and J by 0 bases, and 13 bases separated the two germline ends. CDR3 length: 15 amino acids. On this clonotype itself: Its antigen is still unknown.

Study outcomes and limitations: Authors suggested seasonal influenza vaccinations each recruit few new T cells.

This specimen was PBMCs from blood, taken 5 days after vaccination. The sequence came from a man aged 50-60 years who received an inactivated influenza vaccine. This sequence joins TRBV12-3 or TRBV12-4 and TRBJ1-1; D may be TRBD1 (5 bases). CDR3 in amino acids: CASSPRPGVNTEAFF. The CDR3 region has the DNA TGTGCCAGCAGTCCGCGGCCGGGGGTGAACACTGAAGCTTTCTTT.